This T cell receptor beta chain was sequenced during a study of T cell responses to AZD1222 COVID-19 vaccine. This clone appeared a single time. No antigen is known for it. Trimming cost V 6 bases and J 2 bases; bases outside gene matches: 8. The CDR3 is 16 amino acids. In germline, CDR1 is ENHRY, CDR2 SYGVKD. Only in-frame clones appear in the TCRdb table, and some are missing; sequencing was by immunoSEQ multiplex PCR. The sample contains about 150,000 clones, about 86% of which appear only once. Points from the study as a whole: Among vaccine-associated CD4 TCRs, coverage spanned spike, with dominance at 160-218 and 743-854. Two doses of AZD1222 preceded a rise in Spike-specific TCR breadth and depth. Clonal diversity may have been underestimated, and the donors were mostly white British, with more females than males. Nearly half of spike-specific TCRs reportedly target variant regions that are unmutated in the B.1.351 and B.1.1.7 variants.

This TCR derives from an adult in good health. This sequence joins TRBV10-3 and TRBJ1-1; 11 nucleotides agree with TRBD1. The sample was peripheral blood, taken on day 0 of MenACWY control vaccination. Written as DNA, the CDR3 is TGTGCCATCAGGGGCGGGACAGGGGGGATCAACACTGAAGCTTTCTTT. This sequence encodes CAIRGGTGGINTEAFF.